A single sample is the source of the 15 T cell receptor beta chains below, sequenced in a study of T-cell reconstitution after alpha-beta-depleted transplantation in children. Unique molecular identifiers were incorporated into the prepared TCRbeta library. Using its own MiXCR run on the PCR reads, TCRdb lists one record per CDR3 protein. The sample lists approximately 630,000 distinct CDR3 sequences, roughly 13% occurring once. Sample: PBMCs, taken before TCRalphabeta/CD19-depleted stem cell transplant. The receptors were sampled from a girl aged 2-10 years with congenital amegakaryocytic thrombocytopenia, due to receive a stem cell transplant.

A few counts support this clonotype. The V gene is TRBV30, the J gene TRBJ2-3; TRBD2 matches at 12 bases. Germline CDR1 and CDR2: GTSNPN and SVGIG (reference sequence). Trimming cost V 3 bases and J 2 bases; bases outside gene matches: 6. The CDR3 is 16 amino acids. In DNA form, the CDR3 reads TGTGCCTGGAGACGAAGACTAGCGGGGGTCACAGATACGCAGTATTTT. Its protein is CAWRRRLAGVTDTQYF.

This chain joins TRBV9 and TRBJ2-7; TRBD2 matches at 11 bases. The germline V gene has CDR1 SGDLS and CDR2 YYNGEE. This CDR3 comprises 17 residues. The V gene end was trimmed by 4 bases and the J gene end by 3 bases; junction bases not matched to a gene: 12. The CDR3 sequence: CASSTSTGTSGNYEQYF. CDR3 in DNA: TGTGCCAGCAGCACCAGTACCGGGACTAGCGGAAACTACGAGCAGTACTTC.

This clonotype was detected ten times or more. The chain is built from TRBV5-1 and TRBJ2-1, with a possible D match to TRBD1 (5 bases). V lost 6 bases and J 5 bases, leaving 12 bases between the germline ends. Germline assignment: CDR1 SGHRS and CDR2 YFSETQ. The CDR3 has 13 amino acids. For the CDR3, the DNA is TGCGCCAGCACTAGGGGCGGAAACAATGAGCAGTTCTTC. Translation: CASTRGGNNEQFF.

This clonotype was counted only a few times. CDR3 nucleotides: TGCGCCAGCAGCCAAGATGCGGGACTAGCCCTAAACGAGCAGTACTTC. This gives the protein CASSQDAGLALNEQYF. The chain has TRBV4-1 and TRBJ2-7; 9 nucleotides align to TRBD2. The CDR3 is 16 amino acids. V shed 0 bases, J shed 5 bases, and the junction held 8 bases outside the gene matches. Germline-derived CDR1 and CDR2 are MGHRA and YSYEKL.

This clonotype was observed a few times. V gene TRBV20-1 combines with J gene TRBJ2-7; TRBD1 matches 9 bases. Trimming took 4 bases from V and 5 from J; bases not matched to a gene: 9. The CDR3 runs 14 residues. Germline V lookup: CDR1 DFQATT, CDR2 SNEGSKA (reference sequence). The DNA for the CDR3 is TGCAGTGCTACCCCGGGACAGGGTTGGGACGAGCAGTACTTC. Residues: CSATPGQGWDEQYF.

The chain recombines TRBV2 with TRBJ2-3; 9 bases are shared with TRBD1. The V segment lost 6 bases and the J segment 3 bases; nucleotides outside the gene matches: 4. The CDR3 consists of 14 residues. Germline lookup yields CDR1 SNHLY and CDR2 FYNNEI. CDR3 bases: TGTGCCAGCAGATGGGACAGGGAAACAGATACGCAGTATTTT. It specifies CASRWDRETDTQYF.

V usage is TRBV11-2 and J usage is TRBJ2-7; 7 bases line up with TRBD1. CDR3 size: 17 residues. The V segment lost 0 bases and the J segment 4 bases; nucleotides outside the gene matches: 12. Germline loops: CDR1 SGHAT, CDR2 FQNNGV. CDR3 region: CASSLDGFGRGYYEQYF. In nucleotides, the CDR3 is TGTGCCAGCAGCTTAGATGGATTCGGCAGGGGGTATTACGAGCAGTACTTC.

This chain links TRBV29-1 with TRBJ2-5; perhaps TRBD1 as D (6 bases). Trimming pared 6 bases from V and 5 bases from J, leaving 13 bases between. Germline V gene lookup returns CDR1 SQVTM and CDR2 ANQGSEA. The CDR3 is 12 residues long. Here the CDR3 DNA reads TGCAGCGTGATAACAGGGTTGGAGACCCAGTACTTC. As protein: CSVITGLETQYF.

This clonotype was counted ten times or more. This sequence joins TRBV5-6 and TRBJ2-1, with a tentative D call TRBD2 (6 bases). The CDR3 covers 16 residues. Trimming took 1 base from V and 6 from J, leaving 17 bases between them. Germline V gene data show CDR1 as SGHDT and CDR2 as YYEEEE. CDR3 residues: CASSLSGGSSSNEQFF. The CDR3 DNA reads TGTGCCAGCAGCTTGTCTGGGGGGAGCTCGTCCAATGAGCAGTTCTTC.

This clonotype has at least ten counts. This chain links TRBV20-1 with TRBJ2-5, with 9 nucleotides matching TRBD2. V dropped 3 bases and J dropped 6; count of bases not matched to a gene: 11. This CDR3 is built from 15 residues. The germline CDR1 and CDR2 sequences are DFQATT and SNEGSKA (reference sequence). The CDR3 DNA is TGCAGTGCTAGTTCAGTAGCGGGAGATCAGAAGACCCAGTACTTC. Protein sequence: CSASSVAGDQKTQYF.

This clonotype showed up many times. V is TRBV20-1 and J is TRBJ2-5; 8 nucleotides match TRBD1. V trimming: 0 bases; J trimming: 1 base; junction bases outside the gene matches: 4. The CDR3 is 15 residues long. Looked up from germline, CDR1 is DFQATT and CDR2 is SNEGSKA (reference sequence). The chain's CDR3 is CSAREDQGAQETQYF. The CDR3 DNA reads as TGCAGTGCTAGAGAAGACCAGGGGGCCCAAGAGACCCAGTACTTC.

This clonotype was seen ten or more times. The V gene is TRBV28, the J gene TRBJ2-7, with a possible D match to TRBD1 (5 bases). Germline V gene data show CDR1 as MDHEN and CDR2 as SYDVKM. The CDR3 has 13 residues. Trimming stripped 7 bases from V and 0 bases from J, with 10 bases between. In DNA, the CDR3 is TGTGCCAGCAAAGGGGTAGGCTCCTACGAGCAGTACTTC. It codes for CASKGVGSYEQYF.

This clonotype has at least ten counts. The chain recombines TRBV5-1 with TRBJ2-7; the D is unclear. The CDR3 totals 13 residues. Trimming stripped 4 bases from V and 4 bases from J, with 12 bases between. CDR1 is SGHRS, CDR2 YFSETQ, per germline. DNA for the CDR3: TGCGCCAGCAGCGAAAACGACGGGTACGAGCAGTACTTC. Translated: CASSENDGYEQYF. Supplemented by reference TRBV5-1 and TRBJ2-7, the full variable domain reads KAGVTQTPRYLIKTRGQQVTLSCSPISGHRSVSWYQQTPGQGLQFLFEYFSETQRNKGNFPGRFSGRQFSNSRSEMNVSTLELGDSALYLCASSENDGYEQYFGPGTRLTVT.

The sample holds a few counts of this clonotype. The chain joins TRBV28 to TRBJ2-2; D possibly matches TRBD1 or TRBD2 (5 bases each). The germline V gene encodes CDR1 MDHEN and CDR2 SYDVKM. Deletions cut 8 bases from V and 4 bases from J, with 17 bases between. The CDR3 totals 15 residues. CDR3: CASGDGRAGTGELFF. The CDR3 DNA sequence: TGTGCCAGCGGGGACGGTAGGGCGGGCACCGGGGAGCTGTTTTTT.

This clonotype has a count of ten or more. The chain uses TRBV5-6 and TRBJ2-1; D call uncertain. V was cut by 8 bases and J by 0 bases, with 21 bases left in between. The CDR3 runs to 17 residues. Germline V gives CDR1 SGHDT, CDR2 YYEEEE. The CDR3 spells CARPGRRHLISYNEQFF. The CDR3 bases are TGTGCCAGACCTGGGCGGCGGCACCTTATCTCCTACAATGAGCAGTTCTTC. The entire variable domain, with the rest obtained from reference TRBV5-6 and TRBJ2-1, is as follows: DAGVTQSPTHLIKTRGQQVTLRCSPKSGHDTVSWYQQALGQGPQFIFQYYEEEERQRGNFPDRFSGHQFPNYSSELNVNALLLGDSALYLCARPGRRHLISYNEQFFGPGTRLTVL.